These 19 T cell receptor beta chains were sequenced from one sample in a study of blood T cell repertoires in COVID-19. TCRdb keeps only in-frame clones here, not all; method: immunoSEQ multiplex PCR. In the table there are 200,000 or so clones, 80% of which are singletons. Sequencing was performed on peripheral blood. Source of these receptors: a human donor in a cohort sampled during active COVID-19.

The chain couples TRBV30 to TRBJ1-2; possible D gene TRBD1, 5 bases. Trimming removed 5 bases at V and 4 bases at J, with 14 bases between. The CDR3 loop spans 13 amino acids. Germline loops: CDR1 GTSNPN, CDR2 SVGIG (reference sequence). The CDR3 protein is CAWQGPQGYGYTF. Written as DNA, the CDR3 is TGTGCCTGGCAGGGTCCACAAGGCTATGGCTACACCTTC.

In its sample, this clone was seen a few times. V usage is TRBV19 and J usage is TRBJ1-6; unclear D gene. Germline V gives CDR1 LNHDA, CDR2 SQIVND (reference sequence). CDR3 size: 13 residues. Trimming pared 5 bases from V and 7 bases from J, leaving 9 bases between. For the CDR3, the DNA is TGTGCCAGTAGTCCCCGGGAGAATTCACCCCTCCACTTT. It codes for CASSPRENSPLHF. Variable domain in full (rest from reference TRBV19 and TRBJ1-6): DGGITQSPKYLFRKEGQNVTLSCEQNLNHDAMYWYRQDPGQGLRLIYYSQIVNDFQKGDIAEGYSVSREKKESFPLTVTSAQKNPTAFYLCASSPRENSPLHFGNGTRLTVT.

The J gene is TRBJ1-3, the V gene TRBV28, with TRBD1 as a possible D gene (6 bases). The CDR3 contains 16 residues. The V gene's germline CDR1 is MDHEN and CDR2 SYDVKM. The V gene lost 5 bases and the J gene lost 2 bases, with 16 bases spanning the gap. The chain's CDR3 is CASSRDGGRTGNTIYF. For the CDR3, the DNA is TGTGCCAGCAGTCGCGATGGGGGCCGGACTGGAAACACCATATATTTT. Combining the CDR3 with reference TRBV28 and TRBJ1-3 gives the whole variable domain DVKVTQSSRYLVKRTGEKVFLECVQDMDHENMFWYRQDPGLGLRLIYFSYDVKMKEKGDIPEGYSVSREKKERFSLILESASTNQTSMYLCASSRDGGRTGNTIYFGEGSWLTVV.

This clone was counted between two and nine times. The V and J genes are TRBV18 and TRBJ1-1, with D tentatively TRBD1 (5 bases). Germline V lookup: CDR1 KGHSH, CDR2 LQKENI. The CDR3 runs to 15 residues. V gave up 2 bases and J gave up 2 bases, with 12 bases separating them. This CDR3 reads CASSPVSGLNTEAFF. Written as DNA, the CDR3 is TGTGCCAGCTCACCAGTATCAGGGCTCAACACTGAAGCTTTCTTT.

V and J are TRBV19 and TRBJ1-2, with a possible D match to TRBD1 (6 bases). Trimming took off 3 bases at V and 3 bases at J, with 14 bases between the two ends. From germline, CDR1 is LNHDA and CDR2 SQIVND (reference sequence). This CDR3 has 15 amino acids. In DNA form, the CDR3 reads TGTGCCAGTAGTATTAACAGGGTTGCAGACTATGGCTACACCTTC. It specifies CASSINRVADYGYTF.

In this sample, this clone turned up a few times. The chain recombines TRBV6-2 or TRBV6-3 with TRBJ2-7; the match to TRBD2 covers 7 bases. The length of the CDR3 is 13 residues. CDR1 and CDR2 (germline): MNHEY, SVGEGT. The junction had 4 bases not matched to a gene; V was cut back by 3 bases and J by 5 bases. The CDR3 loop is CASSYGRENEQYF. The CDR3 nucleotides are TGTGCCAGCAGTTATGGGCGGGAGAACGAGCAGTACTTC.

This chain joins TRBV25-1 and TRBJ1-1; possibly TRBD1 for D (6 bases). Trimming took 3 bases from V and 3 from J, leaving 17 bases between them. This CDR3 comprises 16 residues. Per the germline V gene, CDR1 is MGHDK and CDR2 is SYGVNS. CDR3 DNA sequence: TGTGCCAGCAGTGACCCGACAGGTACGTTTGACACTGAAGCTTTCTTT. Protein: CASSDPTGTFDTEAFF.

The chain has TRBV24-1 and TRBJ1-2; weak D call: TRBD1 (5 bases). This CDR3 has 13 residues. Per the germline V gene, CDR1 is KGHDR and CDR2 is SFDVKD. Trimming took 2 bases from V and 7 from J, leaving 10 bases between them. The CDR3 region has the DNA TGTGCCACCAGTGATTCTCCAGGGCTTGGCTACACCTTC. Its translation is CATSDSPGLGYTF.

The DNA of the CDR3 is TGTGCCAGCAGCTTAGGGAGGGGGCCCCAAGAGACCCAGTACTTC. Amino acids: CASSLGRGPQETQYF. V is TRBV7-7 and J is TRBJ2-5; perhaps TRBD1 as D (7 bases). Germline V gene sequence: CDR1 SSHAT, CDR2 FNYEAQ (reference sequence). V shed 1 base and J shed 1 base, with 10 bases lying between them. CDR3 length: 15 residues. The full variable domain, with the rest looked up from reference TRBV7-7 and TRBJ2-5, is GAGVSQSPRYKVTKRGQDVTLRCDPISSHATLYWYQQALGQGPEFLTYFNYEAQPDKSGLPSDRFSAERPEGSISTLTIQRTEQRDSAMYRCASSLGRGPQETQYFGPGTRLLVL.

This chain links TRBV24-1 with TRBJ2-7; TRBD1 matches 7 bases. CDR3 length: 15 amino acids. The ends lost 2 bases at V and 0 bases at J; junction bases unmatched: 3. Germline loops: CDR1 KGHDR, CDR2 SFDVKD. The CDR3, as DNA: TGTGCCACCAGTGATTCGACAGGGATCTCCTACGAGCAGTACTTC. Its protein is CATSDSTGISYEQYF.

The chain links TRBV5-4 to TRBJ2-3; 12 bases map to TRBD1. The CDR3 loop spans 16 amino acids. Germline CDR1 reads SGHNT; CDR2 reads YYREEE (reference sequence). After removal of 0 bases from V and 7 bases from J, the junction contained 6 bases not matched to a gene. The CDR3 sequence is CASSLARGQGANTQYF. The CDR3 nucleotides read TGTGCCAGCAGCTTGGCCCGGGGACAGGGGGCAAATACGCAGTATTTT. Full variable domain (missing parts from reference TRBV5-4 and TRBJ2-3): ETGVTQSPTHLIKTRGQQVTLRCSSQSGHNTVSWYQQALGQGPQFIFQYYREEENGRGNFPPRFSGLQFPNYSSELNVNALELDDSALYLCASSLARGQGANTQYFGPGTRLTVL.

CDR3 DNA sequence: TGTGCCAGCAGCCTCGCGTACTCTGGAAACACCATATATTTT. Translation gives CASSLAYSGNTIYF. This chain uses TRBV6-6 with TRBJ1-3; D remains unclear. CDR3 size: 14 residues. V was shortened by 6 bases and J by 0 bases, with 9 bases between the two germline ends. The germline V gene has CDR1 MNHNY and CDR2 SVGAGI (reference sequence).

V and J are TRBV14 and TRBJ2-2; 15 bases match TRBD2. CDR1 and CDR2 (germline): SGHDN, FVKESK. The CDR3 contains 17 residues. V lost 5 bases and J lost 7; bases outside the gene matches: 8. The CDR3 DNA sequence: TGTGCCAGCAGCTTTCGGACTAGCGGGAGGGCGATCGGGGAGCTGTTTTTT. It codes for CASSFRTSGRAIGELFF.

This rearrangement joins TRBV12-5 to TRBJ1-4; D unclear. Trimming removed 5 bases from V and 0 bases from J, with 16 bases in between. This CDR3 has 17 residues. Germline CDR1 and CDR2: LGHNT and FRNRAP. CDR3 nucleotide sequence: TGTGCTAGTGGTCCTTGGAAGGGCGGGACAACTAATGAAAAACTGTTTTTT. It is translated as CASGPWKGGTTNEKLFF.

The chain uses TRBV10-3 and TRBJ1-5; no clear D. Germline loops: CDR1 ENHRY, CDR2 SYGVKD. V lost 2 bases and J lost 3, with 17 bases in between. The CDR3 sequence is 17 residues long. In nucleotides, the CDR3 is TGTGCCATCAGTGAGGTTGACAATTTAAGATTCAATCAGCCCCAGCATTTT. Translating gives CAISEVDNLRFNQPQHF.

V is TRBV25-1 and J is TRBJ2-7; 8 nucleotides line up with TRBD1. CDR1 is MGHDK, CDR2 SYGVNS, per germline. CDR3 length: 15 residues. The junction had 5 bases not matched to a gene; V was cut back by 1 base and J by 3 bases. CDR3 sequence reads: CASSESNRGIYEQYF. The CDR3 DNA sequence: TGTGCCAGCAGTGAATCTAACAGGGGGATCTACGAGCAGTACTTC.

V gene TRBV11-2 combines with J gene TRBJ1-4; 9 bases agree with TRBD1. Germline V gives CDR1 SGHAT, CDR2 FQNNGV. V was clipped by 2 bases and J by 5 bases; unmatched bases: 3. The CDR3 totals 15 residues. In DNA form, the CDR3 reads TGTGCCAGCAGCTTATATGGGACAGGGAATGAAAAACTGTTTTTT. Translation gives CASSLYGTGNEKLFF.

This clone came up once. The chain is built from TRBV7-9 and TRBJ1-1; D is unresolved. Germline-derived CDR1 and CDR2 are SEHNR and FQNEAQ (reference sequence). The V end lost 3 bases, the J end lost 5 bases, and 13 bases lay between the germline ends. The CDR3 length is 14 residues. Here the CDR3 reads CASSFELAGTEAFF. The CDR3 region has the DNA TGTGCCAGCAGCTTTGAGTTGGCGGGGACTGAAGCTTTCTTT.

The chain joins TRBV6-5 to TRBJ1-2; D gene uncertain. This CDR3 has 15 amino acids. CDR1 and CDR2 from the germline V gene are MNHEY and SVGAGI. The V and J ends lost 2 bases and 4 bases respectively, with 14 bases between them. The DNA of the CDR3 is TGTGCCAGCAGTTACCGGGAGGGTGGAGTCTATGGCTACACCTTC. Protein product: CASSYREGGVYGYTF.